This T cell receptor beta chain appears in the sequencing data of a study of blood T cell repertoires in COVID-19. Study in general: From the United States, Italy and Spain came samples of acute and convalescent COVID-19. PBMCs, B-cell-depleted T cells, or T cells were the source of the cDNA or gDNA that made up the material.

Original processing notes: Reference gene primer amplification gave nucleated cell count estimates. Only in-frame clones appear in the TCRdb table, and some are missing; sequencing was by immunoSEQ multiplex PCR. For V, J and clone size, that table is used; D and trimming come from the DNA. This sample has about 88,000 clones, with around nine tenths found just once. The germline V and J ends were trimmed by 3 bases and 2 bases, with 10 bases remaining between them. Germline V gene lookup returns CDR1 SNHLY and CDR2 FYNNEI. The CDR3 runs to 14 residues. The receptor's source is a woman older than 75 with acute or convalescent COVID-19. The chain employs TRBV2 and TRBJ1-1; D gene uncertain. Sequenced material: peripheral blood. In DNA form, the CDR3 reads TGTGCCAGCAGTGACGTCGCGGCAAACACTGAAGCTTTCTTT. Translation gives CASSDVAANTEAFF.